This T cell receptor (beta chain) derives from a study of cytomegalovirus exposure and HLA in healthy donors. About the study: Later, an analysis reported that the 130 or so validation repertoires had used the same platform as the roughly 720 first-cohort repertoires.

The donors were members of the validation cohort, which comprised roughly 130 subjects and was separate from the first cohort of fewer than 700 subjects. The CDR3 extends over 17 amino acids. CDR1 is SNHLY, CDR2 FYNNEI, per germline. V lost 7 bases and J lost 0; bases outside the gene matches: 4. Some clones are missing from TCRdb's copy, which holds only in-frame ones; the method was immunoSEQ multiplex PCR. The data show 240,000 or so clones, 86% seen once. The clonotype originates from a woman aged 25 to 45 in good health and CMV-seropositive. The V call is TRBV2, the J call TRBJ2-6, with 12 nucleotides matching TRBD2. Source material: PBMCs. The CDR3 loop is CASTPSGGGSGANVLTF. The CDR3 nucleotides read TGTGCCAGCACCCCTAGCGGGGGGGGCTCTGGGGCCAACGTCCTGACTTTC.